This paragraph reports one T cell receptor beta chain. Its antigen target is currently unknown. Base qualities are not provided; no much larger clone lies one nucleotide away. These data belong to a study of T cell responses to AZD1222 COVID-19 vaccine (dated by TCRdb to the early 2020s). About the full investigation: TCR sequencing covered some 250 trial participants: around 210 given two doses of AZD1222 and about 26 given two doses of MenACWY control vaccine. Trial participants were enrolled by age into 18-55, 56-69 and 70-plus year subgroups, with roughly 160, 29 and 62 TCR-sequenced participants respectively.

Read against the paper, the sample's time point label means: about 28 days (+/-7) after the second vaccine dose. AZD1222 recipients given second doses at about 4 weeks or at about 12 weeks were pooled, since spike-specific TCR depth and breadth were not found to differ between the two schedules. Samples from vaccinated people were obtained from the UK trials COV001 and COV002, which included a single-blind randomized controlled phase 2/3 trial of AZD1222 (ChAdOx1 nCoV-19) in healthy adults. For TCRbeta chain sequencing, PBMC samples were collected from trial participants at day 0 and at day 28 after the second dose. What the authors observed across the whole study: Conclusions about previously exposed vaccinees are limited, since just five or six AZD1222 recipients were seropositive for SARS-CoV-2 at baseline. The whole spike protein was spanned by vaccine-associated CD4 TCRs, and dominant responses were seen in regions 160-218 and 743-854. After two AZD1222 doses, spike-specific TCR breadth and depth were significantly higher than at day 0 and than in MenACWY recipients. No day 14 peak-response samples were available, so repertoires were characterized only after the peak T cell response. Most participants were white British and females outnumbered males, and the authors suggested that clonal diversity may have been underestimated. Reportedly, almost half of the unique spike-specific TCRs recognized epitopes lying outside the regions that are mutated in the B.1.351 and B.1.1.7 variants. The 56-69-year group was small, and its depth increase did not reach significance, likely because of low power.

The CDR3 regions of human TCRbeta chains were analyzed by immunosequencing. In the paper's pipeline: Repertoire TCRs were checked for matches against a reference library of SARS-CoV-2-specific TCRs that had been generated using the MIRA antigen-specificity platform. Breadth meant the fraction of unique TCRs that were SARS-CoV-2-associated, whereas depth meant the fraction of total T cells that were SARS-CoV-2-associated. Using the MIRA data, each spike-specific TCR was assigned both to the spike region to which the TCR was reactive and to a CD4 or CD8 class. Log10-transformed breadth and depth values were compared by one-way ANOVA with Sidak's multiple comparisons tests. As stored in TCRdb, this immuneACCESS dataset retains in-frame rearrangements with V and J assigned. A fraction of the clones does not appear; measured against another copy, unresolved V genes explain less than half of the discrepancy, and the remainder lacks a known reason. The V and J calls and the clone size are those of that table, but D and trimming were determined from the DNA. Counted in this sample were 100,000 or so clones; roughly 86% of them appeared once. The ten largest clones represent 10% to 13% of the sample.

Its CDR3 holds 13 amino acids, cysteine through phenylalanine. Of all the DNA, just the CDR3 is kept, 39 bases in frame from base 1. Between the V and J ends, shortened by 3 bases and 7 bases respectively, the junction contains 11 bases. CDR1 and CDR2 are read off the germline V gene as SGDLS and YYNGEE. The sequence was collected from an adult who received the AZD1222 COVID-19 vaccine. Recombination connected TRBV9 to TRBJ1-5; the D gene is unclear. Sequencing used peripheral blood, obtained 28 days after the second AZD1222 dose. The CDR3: CASSAEGRQPQHF. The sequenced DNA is TGTGCCAGCAGCGCCGAGGGAAGGCAGCCCCAGCATTTT.